This T cell receptor (beta chain) comes out of a study of T cells after posttransplantation cyclophosphamide. The CDR3 has 15 amino acids. The V and J ends lost 0 bases and 1 base respectively, with 9 bases between them. Germline V CDR1 and CDR2: MNHEY, SVGAGI. Controls had myeloablative marrow grafts with methotrexate and calcineurin inhibitor, sampled at 1 year. This clone came up a few times. Its antigen remains unidentified. Study results and caveats: Recipient CMV seropositivity and CMV reactivation strongly tracked TRB clonality. Donor CD8+ memory clones often dominated recipient blood repertoires at later times.

Here immunoSEQ multiplex PCR was the method, and the copy in TCRdb shows in-frame clones only, minus some. The sample includes roughly 15,000 clones, 80% to 90% of them seen just once. This TCR came from a male patient between 45 and 59 years old who received an allogeneic stem cell transplant from an unrelated donor, was CMV-positive, and had chronic GVHD only. The graft donor may have contributed some T cells. V is TRBV6-5 and J is TRBJ1-1; tentative D call: TRBD1 (5 bases). This specimen consisted of PBMCs, obtained after an allogeneic stem cell transplant with a calcineurin inhibitor and methotrexate. The CDR3 protein is CASSYSTGRNTEAFF. The CDR3 bases are TGTGCCAGCAGTTACTCAACAGGAAGGAACACTGAAGCTTTCTTT.